Following are 30 T cell receptor beta chains from one sample sequenced in a study of identical twins. Using its own MiXCR run on the 5' RACE reads, TCRdb lists one record per CDR3 protein. This table has 450,000 or so distinct CDR3 sequences, around 14% appearing once. These data were also filed under a second study, of yellow fever vaccine responses in identical twins.

Material: CD4+ T cells sorted from blood. Receptors originate from a woman younger than 35 in good health.

There are a few counts of this clonotype. The chain couples TRBV3-1 to TRBJ2-4, with a possible D match to TRBD2 (5 bases). The germline gives CDR1 LGHDT, CDR2 YNNKEL (reference sequence). Trimming left V 0 bases short and J 6 bases short, with 15 bases between. The CDR3 spans 16 residues. The CDR3 is CASSQDSGPRGNIQYF. The CDR3 DNA reads as TGTGCCAGCAGCCAAGATTCAGGTCCCCGGGGAAACATTCAGTACTTC.

This clonotype was seen more than once but under ten times. The CDR3 sequence: CASSDWKTSGIRNEQFF. As DNA, the CDR3 is TGTGCCAGCTCGGACTGGAAGACTAGCGGGATTAGGAATGAGCAGTTCTTC. This chain uses TRBV7-2 with TRBJ2-1; 11 bases map to TRBD2. Germline values: CDR1 SGHTA, CDR2 FQGNSA. The junction had 16 bases not matched to a gene; V was cut back by 8 bases and J by 7 bases. This CDR3 has 17 amino acids.

This clonotype occurred a few times. The genes are TRBV3-1 and TRBJ1-2, with TRBD1 matching 9 bases. V shed 1 base, J shed 4 bases, and the junction held 1 base outside the gene matches. Germline V gives CDR1 LGHDT, CDR2 YNNKEL (reference sequence). The CDR3 length is 14 residues. This chain's CDR3 is CASSQVTGGYGYTF. The CDR3 DNA sequence: TGTGCCAGCAGCCAAGTGACAGGGGGCTATGGCTACACCTTC.

This chain connects TRBV7-9 to TRBJ2-7; 10 bases agree with TRBD1. V was pared by 4 bases and J by 13 bases, with 16 bases of the junction left unmatched. The CDR3 consists of 15 residues. Germline CDR1 SEHNR, CDR2 FQNEAQ (reference sequence). The CDR3 nucleotides are TGTGCCAGCAGCTCGCCTAGGGGGATGGACAGGGGGATCTACTTC. It is translated as CASSSPRGMDRGIYF.

This clonotype was found a few times. The chain links TRBV7-9 to TRBJ2-7; 9 nucleotides agree with TRBD1. CDR1 is SEHNR, CDR2 FQNEAQ, per germline (reference sequence). The J segment lost 4 bases and the V segment lost 8 bases, leaving 12 bases of the junction unmatched. CDR3 length: 15 amino acids. CDR3 DNA: TGTGCCAGCGATTCCGGGACAGGGTTCAAGTACGAGCAGTACTTC. Its translation is CASDSGTGFKYEQYF.

This clonotype was seen ten or more times. The V gene is TRBV5-1, the J gene TRBJ1-5, with 7 bases identical to TRBD1. V dropped 2 bases and J dropped 7; count of bases not matched to a gene: 9. Germline assignment: CDR1 SGHRS and CDR2 YFSETQ. There are 15 residues in the CDR3. CDR3 amino acids: CASSLTGERGQPQHF. The CDR3 nucleotides are TGCGCCAGCAGCTTAACAGGGGAGAGAGGACAGCCCCAGCATTTT.

This chain links TRBV20-1 with TRBJ2-3, with 9 bases that match TRBD2. The CDR3 consists of 14 residues. J was trimmed by 2 bases and V by 6 bases; bases with no gene match: 6. From germline, CDR1 is DFQATT and CDR2 SNEGSKA (reference sequence). The CDR3: CSALTSGYTDTQYF. The CDR3 nucleotides are TGCAGTGCCCTGACTAGCGGCTACACAGATACGCAGTATTTT.

V is TRBV20-1 and J is TRBJ2-5, with 7 bases aligning to TRBD1. Trimming cost V 1 base and J 7 bases; bases outside gene matches: 12. Germline values: CDR1 DFQATT, CDR2 SNEGSKA (reference sequence). The length of the CDR3 is 15 residues. This CDR3 is CSARVTQGVSGTQYF. For the CDR3, the DNA is TGCAGTGCTAGAGTGACTCAGGGGGTCTCGGGGACCCAGTACTTC.

Only a few counts were recorded for this clonotype. The gene calls are TRBV11-1 and TRBJ2-1; 8 positions match TRBD2. The V gene end was trimmed by 5 bases and the J gene end by 7 bases; junction bases not matched to a gene: 10. The CDR3 has 15 residues. Germline-derived CDR1 and CDR2 are SGHAT and FQDESV (reference sequence). CDR3 coding DNA: TGTGCCAGCAGCCCTCCAGCGGGAGTAAAGAATGAGCAGTTCTTC. It is translated as CASSPPAGVKNEQFF.

In its sample, this clonotype was seen a few times. The rearrangement links TRBV5-1 to TRBJ2-7; the match to TRBD2 covers 8 bases. Germline trimming cut 0 bases from V and 5 bases from J; bases unmatched to any gene: 7. Germline lookup yields CDR1 SGHRS and CDR2 YFSETQ. The CDR3 sequence is 15 residues long. CDR3 sequence reads: CASSLESGSNNEQYF. The CDR3 nucleotides read TGCGCCAGCAGCTTGGAGAGCGGGAGCAATAACGAGCAGTACTTC.

This sequence joins TRBV24-1 and TRBJ2-5, with a weak D call TRBD2 (7 bases). Per the germline V gene, CDR1 is KGHDR and CDR2 is SFDVKD. The V gene lost 3 bases and the J gene lost 4 bases, with 8 bases spanning the gap. The CDR3 sequence is 13 residues long. CDR3 DNA sequence: TGTGCCACCAGTGATGGGGGGGCAGAGACCCAGTACTTC. It is translated as CATSDGGAETQYF.

This clonotype was observed a handful of times. V and J are TRBV28 and TRBJ2-5; tentatively, D is TRBD2 (6 bases). The CDR3 extends over 15 amino acids. The germline V and J ends were trimmed by 5 bases and 5 bases, with 18 bases remaining between them. The germline V gene has CDR1 MDHEN and CDR2 SYDVKM. The CDR3 coding sequence is TGTGCCAGCAGTGCGGCGGGGCAGGGCAGGGAGACCCAGTACTTC. It translates to CASSAAGQGRETQYF.

The chain recombines TRBV12-3 or TRBV12-4 with TRBJ2-5; D ambiguous. Deletions cut 6 bases from V and 5 bases from J, with 22 bases between. This CDR3 has 16 residues. CDR3 loop: CASSPSNGYPRETQYF. The CDR3 DNA reads as TGTGCCAGCAGCCCTAGTAACGGTTACCCAAGGGAGACCCAGTACTTC.

The gene calls are TRBV5-1 and TRBJ2-5; 9 nucleotides align to TRBD2. This CDR3 has 21 amino acids. Germline loops: CDR1 SGHRS, CDR2 YFSETQ. V dropped 2 bases and J dropped 1; count of bases not matched to a gene: 21. The CDR3 bases are TGCGCCAGCAGCTTAGCCCCGCTCAGGGGCGGTAGCGGGGGACTCCAAGAGACCCAGTACTTC. Its protein is CASSLAPLRGGSGGLQETQYF. The entire variable domain, with the rest obtained from reference TRBV5-1 and TRBJ2-5, is as follows: KAGVTQTPRYLIKTRGQQVTLSCSPISGHRSVSWYQQTPGQGLQFLFEYFSETQRNKGNFPGRFSGRQFSNSRSEMNVSTLELGDSALYLCASSLAPLRGGSGGLQETQYFGPGTRLLVL.

This clonotype was seen only a few times. The chain joins TRBV5-1 to TRBJ1-2; 7 bases map to TRBD1. V gave up 5 bases and J gave up 3 bases; unmatched junction bases: 10. The CDR3 length is 15 residues. The germline V gene has CDR1 SGHRS and CDR2 YFSETQ. DNA for the CDR3: TGCGCCAGCAGTACCGAGAAGGGGGCGTACTATGGCTACACCTTC. Translating gives CASSTEKGAYYGYTF.

This clonotype appeared many times. The chain recombines TRBV12-3 or TRBV12-4 with TRBJ2-1; D possibly corresponds to TRBD1 (5 bases). Trimming left V 7 bases short and J 2 bases short, with 15 bases between. CDR3 length: 15 residues. The CDR3 loop reads CASTLSQGPYNEQFF. CDR3 DNA: TGTGCCAGCACCTTAAGCCAGGGTCCCTACAATGAGCAGTTCTTC.

Turning to this clonotype: An end of the junction differs from the germline gene, which may be a read error. The chain uses TRBV12-3 or TRBV12-4 and TRBJ2-3; D tentatively reads TRBD1 or TRBD2 (5 bases each). The CDR3 has 17 residues. The CDR3 is CAISLETGTPLTDTQYF. The CDR3 region has the DNA TGTGCCATCAGTTTAGAAACCGGGACGCCCCTCACAGATACGCAGTATTTT.

The chain employs TRBV5-4 and TRBJ2-3; 10 bases agree with TRBD2. Germline V CDR1 and CDR2: SGHNT, YYREEE (reference sequence). The CDR3 extends over 18 amino acids. V lost 4 bases to trimming and J lost 0 bases; unmatched junction nucleotides: 11. CDR3: CASSLPLAGAASTDTQYF. CDR3 DNA: TGTGCCAGCAGCCTACCTCTAGCGGGGGCCGCTAGCACAGATACGCAGTATTTT.

This chain connects TRBV12-3 or TRBV12-4 to TRBJ2-7; D is unclear. The V end was cut by 0 bases, the J end by 0 bases, with 12 bases between. The CDR3 runs 16 residues. The CDR3 DNA follows: TGTGCCAGCAGTTTAGCCGTCACAGTGGCCTCCTACGAGCAGTACTTC. This gives the protein CASSLAVTVASYEQYF.

This chain's CDR3 is CASSLGLRLSSYEQYF. The CDR3 DNA follows: TGTGCCAGCAGCTTAGGGCTCAGGCTAAGCTCCTACGAGCAGTACTTC. The chain links TRBV7-8 to TRBJ2-7; no clear D gene. Germline V CDR1 and CDR2: SGHVS, FQNEAQ. The ends were cut back, 1 base at V and 0 bases at J, with 13 bases in the middle. The CDR3 has 16 amino acids.

The sample holds a few counts of this clonotype. The chain employs TRBV21-1 and TRBJ2-2; the table names TRBD2, a call not compared with the DNA. TRBV21-1 is shown as a pseudogene. The CDR3 extends over 14 amino acids. DNA of the CDR3: TGTGCCAGCTCCAGAGGGCCGGATACCGGGGAGCTGTTTTTT. Protein product: CASSRGPDTGELFF.

This clonotype showed up just a few times. In DNA form, the CDR3 reads TGTGCCACCAGCAGAGGTGGGGGGGCCAACGTCCTGACTTTC. Its translation: CATSRGGGANVLTF. The chain has TRBV15 and TRBJ2-6; D not certain. V gave up 1 base and J gave up 4 bases, with 5 bases separating them. The CDR3 has 14 residues. Germline-derived CDR1 and CDR2 are LNHNV and YYDKDF (reference sequence).

This clonotype was recorded many times. The rearrangement links TRBV7-2 to TRBJ2-7; D possibly corresponds to TRBD1 (6 bases). The V end lost 4 bases, the J end lost 3 bases, and 13 bases lay between the germline ends. This CDR3 is 14 amino acids long. CDR1 and CDR2 (germline): SGHTA, FQGNSA. The CDR3 DNA reads TGTGCCAGCAGCTCAAACAGGGATAGCTACGAGCAGTACTTC. Translating gives CASSSNRDSYEQYF.

This clonotype was detected ten times or more. The gene calls are TRBV7-9 and TRBJ2-7; D is uncertain. Germline CDR1 SEHNR, CDR2 FQNEAQ (reference sequence). This CDR3 spans 13 amino acids. V lost 3 bases and J 4 bases, leaving 10 bases between the germline ends. The CDR3 is CASSLSDLYEQYF. CDR3 in DNA: TGTGCCAGCAGCTTGAGCGACCTGTACGAGCAGTACTTC. Full variable domain (missing parts from reference TRBV7-9 and TRBJ2-7): DTGVSQNPRHKITKRGQNVTFRCDPISEHNRLYWYRQTLGQGPEFLTYFQNEAQLEKSRLLSDRFSAERPKGSFSTLEIQRTEQGDSAMYLCASSLSDLYEQYFGPGTRLTVT.

The chain has TRBV27 and TRBJ2-5; TRBD2 matches at 11 bases. The CDR3 has 16 amino acids. Losses at the gene ends were 5 bases for V and 5 bases for J; bases not matched to a gene: 10. The germline CDR1 and CDR2 sequences are MNHEY and SMNVEV (reference sequence). The CDR3 DNA sequence: TGTGCCAGCAGTCGAACTAGCGGGAGATTTGTGGAGACCCAGTACTTC. Translated: CASSRTSGRFVETQYF.

The chain carries TRBV7-3 and TRBJ2-1; 9 nucleotides line up with TRBD1. Germline V gene lookup returns CDR1 SGHTA and CDR2 FQGTGA. The V gene end was trimmed by 5 bases and the J gene end by 6 bases; junction bases not matched to a gene: 11. The CDR3 length is 16 residues. CDR3 protein: CASSQKPGQGSNEQFF. The CDR3 DNA reads as TGTGCCAGCAGCCAGAAACCGGGACAGGGTAGCAATGAGCAGTTCTTC.

The J gene is TRBJ1-2, the V gene TRBV5-1; D may be TRBD1 (6 bases). CDR3 length: 16 amino acids. The germline V gene has CDR1 SGHRS and CDR2 YFSETQ. V shed 0 bases and J shed 6 bases, with 18 bases lying between them. This CDR3 reads CASSLGDKQGFHGYTF. DNA for the CDR3: TGCGCCAGCAGCTTGGGGGACAAACAGGGATTCCATGGCTACACCTTC.

This chain joins TRBV20-1 and TRBJ2-5; no clear D gene. This CDR3 spans 16 amino acids. The germline V gene has CDR1 DFQATT and CDR2 SNEGSKA (reference sequence). Between the trimmed V and J ends, which lost 0 bases and 9 bases, there was a span of 23 bases. CDR3 bases: TGCAGTGCTAGAGATTCATTAATCCGGGTGGATGGGGCCCAGTACTTC. As protein: CSARDSLIRVDGAQYF.

The V gene is TRBV2, the J gene TRBJ2-2; 9 positions agree with TRBD2. CDR3 length equals 15 residues. Germline V gene sequence: CDR1 SNHLY, CDR2 FYNNEI. With 3 bases clipped from V and 7 bases from J, the junction kept 6 bases outside the gene matches. CDR3 amino acids: CASSEAGGPNGELFF. CDR3 coding DNA: TGTGCCAGCAGTGAGGCGGGGGGGCCAAACGGGGAGCTGTTTTTT.

This clonotype was seen a few times. The gene calls are TRBV7-9 and TRBJ2-3; D may correspond to TRBD1 or TRBD2 (5 bases each). Looked up from germline, CDR1 is SEHNR and CDR2 is FQNEAQ (reference sequence). The V end was cut by 8 bases, the J end by 2 bases, with 11 bases between. The CDR3 is made up of 13 amino acids. The CDR3 DNA reads TGTGCCAGCGCCCGAGGGACCACAGATACGCAGTATTTT. Protein: CASARGTTDTQYF. The full variable domain, rest sourced from reference TRBV7-9 and TRBJ2-3, is DTGVSQNPRHKITKRGQNVTFRCDPISEHNRLYWYRQTLGQGPEFLTYFQNEAQLEKSRLLSDRFSAERPKGSFSTLEIQRTEQGDSAMYLCASARGTTDTQYFGPGTRLTVL.